Listed below are T cell receptor beta chains from one sample, sequenced in a study of cytotoxic CD8 clonotypes in ibrutinib-treated CLL. Here immunoSEQ multiplex PCR was the method, and the copy in TCRdb shows in-frame clones only, minus some. The table includes around 33,000 clones, 49% detected once. This sample comprised PBMCs, obtained before ibrutinib treatment. The receptors come from a human donor with chronic lymphocytic leukemia. The CDR3 runs from the conserved cysteine through the conserved F or W. A D gene is named only where the DNA matches it firmly. Clone size is not always given. Where it is, it says once, few, many or a class for expanded clones.

v_call	clone_size	j_call	d_call	cdr3_nt	cdr3_aa
TRBV7-2	-	TRBJ2-5	-	TGTGCCAGCAGCTTAGGTGACAGCTTTGGGTCCCAGTACTTC	CASSLGDSFGSQYF
TRBV4-2	few	TRBJ1-5	-	TGTGCCAGCAGCCAGGAGCTCTATAGCAATCAGCCCCAGCATTTT	CASSQELYSNQPQHF
TRBV15	-	TRBJ1-4	TRBD1	TGTGCCACCAGCACCCGAACCTCTTTCGGACAGGGTAAACTGTTTTTT	CATSTRTSFGQGKLFF
TRBV21-1	-	TRBJ1-5	-	TGTGCCAGCAGAGAATTGCTACATTGGCATCATCAGCCCCAGCATTTT	CASRELLHWHHQPQHF
TRBV19	-	TRBJ2-1	-	TGTGCCAGTAGTATGTTCTGGGACCAGGCTTTCGATGAGCAGTTCTTC	CASSMFWDQAFDEQFF
TRBV7-6	-	TRBJ2-7	TRBD2	TGTGCCAGCAGCTGGGGACCAGCGGGGGCTTCTAGCTCCTACGAGCAGTACTTC	CASSWGPAGASSSYEQYF
TRBV9	-	TRBJ2-3	-	TGTGCCAGCAGCGTAGTGGCGGGGCAAACAGATACGCAGTATTTT	CASSVVAGQTDTQYF
TRBV6-4	-	TRBJ1-6	-	TGTGCCAGCAGCCGGACATCCGTGGATTCACCCCTCCACTTT	CASSRTSVDSPLHF
TRBV27	-	TRBJ1-6	-	TGTGCCAGCAGCCCGAGGTTTTCCTCACCCCTCCACTTT	CASSPRFSSPLHF
TRBV5-1	once	TRBJ2-1	-	TGCGCCAGCAGCTTGATGGCAGGCTCCTACAATGAGCAGTTCTTC	CASSLMAGSYNEQFF
TRBV9	many	TRBJ1-5	-	TGTGCCAGCAGCGTAGGTAGGGATCAGCCCCAGCATTTT	CASSVGRDQPQHF
TRBV27	-	TRBJ2-3	-	TGTGCCAGCAGGGGAAATGGACACCTCACAGATACGCAGTATTTT	CASRGNGHLTDTQYF
TRBV11-2	few	TRBJ1-5	-	TGTGCCAGCAGCTTAGAAACAGGGTCAGGGCAGCCCCAGCATTTT	CASSLETGSGQPQHF
TRBV30	few	TRBJ1-6	TRBD1	TGTGCCTGGAAGGCGGACAGGGGGTCACCCCTCCACTTT	CAWKADRGSPLHF
TRBV10-3	-	TRBJ2-3	-	TGTGCCATCAGGAGCACAGATACGCAGTATTTT	CAIRSTDTQYF
TRBV6-6	few	TRBJ2-2	-	TGTGCCAGCAGCCCGAATCCCGGGGAGCTGTTTTTT	CASSPNPGELFF
TRBV9	once	TRBJ1-4	-	TGTGCCAGCAGCGTAGGCCTATGGAAGAGTGCAACTAATGAAAAACTGTTTTTT	CASSVGLWKSATNEKLFF